This TCR beta chain was obtained from a study of blood T cell repertoires in COVID-19. Across the study: The origin of the acute and convalescent COVID-19 samples was the United States, Italy and Spain. From T cells, B-cell-depleted T cells, or PBMCs came the material, which was cDNA or gDNA.

V lost 6 bases to trimming and J lost 6 bases; unmatched junction nucleotides: 7. The germline gives CDR1 LGHNT, CDR2 FRNRAP. The length of the CDR3 is 16 residues. TCRdb's table, derived via immunoSEQ multiplex PCR, lists solely in-frame clones and lacks some. The table has more than 90,000 clones, about 80% seen once. The chain combines TRBV12-5 with TRBJ1-6; 11 nucleotides agree with TRBD1. Input material: peripheral blood. The sequence came from a man in his sixties with acute or convalescent COVID-19. This CDR3 is CASGLSGTGGNSPLHF. The CDR3 DNA follows: TGTGCTAGTGGCCTCTCCGGGACAGGGGGTAATTCACCCCTCCACTTT.